The 7 T cell receptor beta chains given below trace back to one sample, sequenced in a study of cytomegalovirus exposure and HLA in healthy donors (dated by TCRdb to 2016 to 2017). Library prep was done by the immunoSEQ multiplex PCR assay. For the multiplex PCR, a mixture combining 60 forward primers for TCR Vbeta segments and 13 reverse primers for TCR Jbeta segments was used. Entries here come from immuneACCESS through TCRdb and include only in-frame sequences with V and J called. Some clones fail to appear in such tables; in the studies checked, an unresolved V gene covers under half of the shortfall, and the cause of the remainder is unknown. In all, the sample holds approximately 200,000 clones, and over 60% of those were seen once. Clones ranked in the top ten supply about 16% of the sample. Sample: PBMCs. Source of these receptors: a man aged 40-49 years in good health and CMV-seronegative.

The CDR3, as DNA: TGTGCCAGCAGCCCCCTGGGGAGGTACGGCTACACCTTC. Translating it yields CASSPLGRYGYTF. The J gene is TRBJ1-2, the V gene TRBV9; D unresolved. Germline loops: CDR1 SGDLS, CDR2 YYNGEE. The CDR3 sequence is 13 residues long. The V end lost 4 bases, the J end lost 8 bases, and 15 bases lay between the germline ends.

V gene TRBV10-3 combines with J gene TRBJ1-5; 9 nucleotides match TRBD1. This CDR3 contains 15 residues. CDR1 is ENHRY and CDR2 is SYGVKD in the germline V gene. The V segment lost 6 bases and the J segment 5 bases; nucleotides outside the gene matches: 8. The CDR3 region is CAISKQTGGDQPQHF. In nucleotides, the CDR3 is TGTGCCATCAGCAAACAGACAGGGGGGGATCAGCCCCAGCATTTT.

J is TRBJ1-5 and V is TRBV18, with unresolved D. Germline CDR1 is KGHSH and CDR2 is LQKENI. The CDR3 runs to 15 residues. Trimming cost V 3 bases and J 7 bases, with 16 bases left between them. The CDR3 sequence is CASSPAPTTGQPQHF. The DNA for the CDR3 is TGTGCCAGCTCACCGGCCCCGACGACGGGACAGCCCCAGCATTTT.

The chain links TRBV5-1 to TRBJ2-1; tentatively, D is TRBD1 (8 bases). Germline assignment: CDR1 SGHRS and CDR2 YFSETQ. Trimming stripped 0 bases from V and 8 bases from J, with 12 bases between. The CDR3 has 14 amino acids. The CDR3 loop is CASSLGQGRDEQFF. Here the CDR3 DNA reads TGCGCCAGCAGCTTGGGACAGGGGAGGGATGAGCAGTTCTTC.

V and J are TRBV7-2 and TRBJ2-3, with TRBD2 as a possible D gene (5 bases). The V and J ends lost 5 bases and 2 bases respectively, with 17 bases between them. The germline gives CDR1 SGHTA, CDR2 FQGNSA. This CDR3 contains 16 residues. This chain's CDR3 is CASSVLASGPTDTQYF. The CDR3 nucleotides read TGTGCCAGCAGCGTTTTAGCGTCCGGCCCCACAGATACGCAGTATTTT.

This chain uses TRBV30 with TRBJ1-1; tentatively, D is TRBD1 (5 bases). Trimming stripped 8 bases from V and 0 bases from J, with 10 bases between. Germline V lookup: CDR1 GTSNPN, CDR2 SVGIG (reference sequence). The CDR3 covers 12 residues. The CDR3 is CAGKGLNTEAFF. CDR3 bases: TGTGCCGGAAAGGGGCTGAACACTGAAGCTTTCTTT.

The CDR3 DNA is TGTGCCAGCAGCGTAGATAGCTCCTACAATGAGCAGTTCTTC. It is translated as CASSVDSSYNEQFF. This sequence joins TRBV9 and TRBJ2-1; D call uncertain. Germline CDR1 and CDR2: SGDLS and YYNGEE. V was trimmed by 0 bases and J by 0 bases, leaving 4 bases between them. The CDR3 is made up of 14 amino acids.